This is a list of T cell receptor beta chains from one sample in a study of blood T cells in healthy people across ages. TCRdb reprocessed the 5' RACE reads with MiXCR, giving one entry per CDR3 protein. This table holds some 900,000 distinct CDR3 sequences, around 26% found once. The sequenced material came from blood. These receptors all stem from a woman of 80 years or more in good health. Both conserved end residues are part of each CDR3. The order of the fields is clone size, D gene, V gene, J gene, CDR3 DNA, CDR3 protein. A D gene is named only where the DNA matches it firmly. Where a row states a size, it is once, few, many or the class of an expanded clone; other rows omit it.

clone size: many
D gene: -
V gene: TRBV6-5
J gene: TRBJ1-2
CDR3 DNA: TGTGCCAGCAGTAAACCGGGTACAGGCTATGGCTACACCTTC
CDR3 protein: CASSKPGTGYGYTF

clone size: -
D gene: -
V gene: TRBV5-1
J gene: TRBJ2-5
CDR3 DNA: TGCGCCAGCAGCTTATGGACTGCCCAAGAGATCCAGTACTTC
CDR3 protein: CASSLWTAQEIQYF

clone size: many
D gene: -
V gene: TRBV6-2/TRBV6-3
J gene: TRBJ2-5
CDR3 DNA: TGTGCCAGCAGTCATCCACCCGGGACCGGGGAGACCCAGTACTTC
CDR3 protein: CASSHPPGTGETQYF

clone size: -
D gene: -
V gene: TRBV6-5
J gene: TRBJ2-7
CDR3 DNA: TGTGCCGGTGCCTCGGACTGGAACACCTACGAGCAGTACTTC
CDR3 protein: CAGASDWNTYEQYF

clone size: few
D gene: TRBD2
V gene: TRBV18
J gene: TRBJ2-1
CDR3 DNA: TGTGCCAGCTCAACCGCGGGACTAGCGGGGGGGAGCTTTTACAATGAGCAGTTCTTC
CDR3 protein: CASSTAGLAGGSFYNEQFF

clone size: -
D gene: -
V gene: TRBV6-5
J gene: TRBJ1-6
CDR3 DNA: TGTGCCAGCAGTCACTTGACTACGGCTTGGAGCTCCTATAATTCACCCCTCCACTTT
CDR3 protein: CASSHLTTAWSSYNSPLHF

clone size: -
D gene: -
V gene: TRBV5-1
J gene: TRBJ2-5
CDR3 DNA: TGCGCCAGCAGCTTGGGAAGTGTGTGGGACCCCAGGTACTTC
CDR3 protein: CASSLGSVWDPRYF

clone size: -
D gene: -
V gene: TRBV7-9
J gene: TRBJ2-1
CDR3 DNA: TGTGCCAGCAGTTCGACCCGGACTGCGAAGGTCCTTAATGAGCAGTTCTTC
CDR3 protein: CASSSTRTAKVLNEQFF

clone size: many
D gene: TRBD1
V gene: TRBV24-1
J gene: TRBJ2-1
CDR3 DNA: TGTGCCACCAGTGATTCAAAAGGGGGCGACTACAATGAGCAGTTCTTC
CDR3 protein: CATSDSKGGDYNEQFF

clone size: few
D gene: -
V gene: TRBV7-2
J gene: TRBJ2-2
CDR3 DNA: TGTGCCAGCAGCCCGAGATGGGGGGCCTCGAACACCGGGGAGCTGTTTTTT
CDR3 protein: CASSPRWGASNTGELFF

clone size: -
D gene: TRBD1
V gene: TRBV6-2/TRBV6-3
J gene: TRBJ1-5
CDR3 DNA: TGTGCCACCTACGGAGGAAGGACAGGGGGCCATAGCAATCAGCCCCAGCATTTT
CDR3 protein: CATYGGRTGGHSNQPQHF

clone size: many
D gene: -
V gene: TRBV7-8
J gene: TRBJ2-7
CDR3 DNA: TGTGCCAGCAGCTCGGGACCGAGCTCCTACGAGCAGTACTTC
CDR3 protein: CASSSGPSSYEQYF

clone size: -
D gene: -
V gene: TRBV5-1
J gene: TRBJ1-1
CDR3 DNA: TGCGCCAGCAGCTTGGTAGGGGTATTGAACACTGAAGCTTTCTTT
CDR3 protein: CASSLVGVLNTEAFF

clone size: many
D gene: TRBD2
V gene: TRBV7-2
J gene: TRBJ2-3
CDR3 DNA: TGTGCCAGCAACTTAGTCGTCGGTAGCGGGGTCGCAGATACGCAGTATTTT
CDR3 protein: CASNLVVGSGVADTQYF

clone size: -
D gene: -
V gene: TRBV5-5
J gene: TRBJ2-2
CDR3 DNA: TGTGCCAGCAGCCCCCGGGACACGAACACCGGGGAGCTGTTTTTT
CDR3 protein: CASSPRDTNTGELFF

clone size: -
D gene: -
V gene: TRBV7-9
J gene: TRBJ1-5
CDR3 DNA: TGTGCCAGCAGCTCATTTTCGGCTCAGCCCCAGCATTTT
CDR3 protein: CASSSFSAQPQHF

clone size: -
D gene: TRBD2
V gene: TRBV18
J gene: TRBJ2-1
CDR3 DNA: TGTGCCAGCTCCCCTAAGGCGGGGGGAAGACTAGAGCAGTTCTTC
CDR3 protein: CASSPKAGGRLEQFF